This T cell receptor (beta chain) was obtained from a study of shared clonotypes between healthy human individuals. CDR1 is LGHNA and CDR2 is YNFKEQ in the germline V gene. The CDR3 is 15 amino acids. Trimming stripped 4 bases from V and 1 base from J, with 8 bases between. On this clone: This same CDR3 is encoded by further DNA sequences in the sample.

The table came from immunoSEQ multiplex PCR; TCRdb's copy has only in-frame clones and leaves some out. Among under 600,000 clones listed, roughly four fifths were seen once. V and J are TRBV4-2 and TRBJ2-6; the D is unclear. This TCR derives from a woman aged 40 to 50 in good health. Some clones in this sample may be carry-over from other donors' samples. The sequenced material came from PBMCs. The CDR3 sequence: CASSRPGSGANVLTF. For the CDR3, the DNA is TGTGCCAGCAGCCGGCCTGGATCTGGGGCCAACGTCCTGACTTTC.